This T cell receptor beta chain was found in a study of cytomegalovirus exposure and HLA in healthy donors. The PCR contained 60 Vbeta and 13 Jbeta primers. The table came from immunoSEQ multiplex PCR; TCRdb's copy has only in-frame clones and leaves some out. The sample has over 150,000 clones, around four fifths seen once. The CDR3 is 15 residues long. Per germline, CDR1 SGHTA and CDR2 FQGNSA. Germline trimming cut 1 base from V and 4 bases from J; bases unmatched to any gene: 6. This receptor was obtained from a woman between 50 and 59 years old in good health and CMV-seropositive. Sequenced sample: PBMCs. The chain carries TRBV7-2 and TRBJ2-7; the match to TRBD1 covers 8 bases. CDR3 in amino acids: CASSLVGDRSYEQYF. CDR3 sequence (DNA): TGTGCCAGCAGCTTAGTAGGGGACAGGTCTTACGAGCAGTACTTC.